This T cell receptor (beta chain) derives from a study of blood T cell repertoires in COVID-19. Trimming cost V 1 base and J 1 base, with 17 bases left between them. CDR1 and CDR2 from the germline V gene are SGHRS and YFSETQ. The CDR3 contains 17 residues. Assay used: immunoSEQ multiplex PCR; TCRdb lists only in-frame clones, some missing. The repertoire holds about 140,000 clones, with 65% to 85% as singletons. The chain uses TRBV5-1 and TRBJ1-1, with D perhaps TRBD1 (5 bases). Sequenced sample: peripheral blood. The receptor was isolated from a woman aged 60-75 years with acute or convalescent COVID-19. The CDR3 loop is CASSLRFGGRGNTEAFF. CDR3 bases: TGCGCCAGCAGCTTGAGGTTCGGGGGACGGGGGAACACTGAAGCTTTCTTT.